The sequence of this T cell receptor beta chain was determined in a study of T cells in Graves' hyperthyroidism and ophthalmopathy. The germline V and J ends were trimmed by 2 bases and 11 bases, with 15 bases remaining between them. The length of the CDR3 is 13 residues. From RNA transcripts, TCR beta CDR3 regions were amplified. In the first-round RT-PCR of the TCR CDR3, the HTBI primer set was used. TCRdb reprocessed the multiplex PCR reads via MiXCR and lists one record per CDR3 protein. This table holds 450,000 to 650,000 distinct CDR3 sequences, 13% to 15% found once. The sequence derives from a young woman with Graves' ophthalmopathy. V is TRBV12-3 or TRBV12-4 and J is TRBJ1-1, with D possibly TRBD1 on 6 matching bases. Sequenced: blood. CDR3 bases: TGTGCCAGCAGTTTACAGGGGTATGGTGAGGCTTTCTTT. Protein product: CASSLQGYGEAFF.